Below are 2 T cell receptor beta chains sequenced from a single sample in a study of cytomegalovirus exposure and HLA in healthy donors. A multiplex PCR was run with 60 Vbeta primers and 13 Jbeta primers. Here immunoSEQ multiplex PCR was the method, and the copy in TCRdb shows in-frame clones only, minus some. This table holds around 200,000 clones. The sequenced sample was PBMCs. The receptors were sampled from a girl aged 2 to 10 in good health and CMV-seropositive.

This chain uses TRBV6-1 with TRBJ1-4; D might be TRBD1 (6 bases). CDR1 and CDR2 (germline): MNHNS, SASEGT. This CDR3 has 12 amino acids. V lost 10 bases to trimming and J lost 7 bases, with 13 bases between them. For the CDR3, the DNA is TGTGCCACCCAAACAGGGACTGAAAAACTGTTTTTT. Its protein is CATQTGTEKLFF.

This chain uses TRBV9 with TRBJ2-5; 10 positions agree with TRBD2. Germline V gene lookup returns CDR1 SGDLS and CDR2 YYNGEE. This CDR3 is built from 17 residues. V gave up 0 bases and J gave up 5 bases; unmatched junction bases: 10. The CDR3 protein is CASSVGSGRSIGETQYF. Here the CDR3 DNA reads TGTGCCAGCAGCGTAGGTAGCGGGAGGAGTATAGGGGAGACCCAGTACTTC.